This T cell receptor (beta chain) was retrieved from a study of T cells in Graves' hyperthyroidism and ophthalmopathy. This clonotype was counted ten times or more. Germline CDR1 SGHRS, CDR2 YFSETQ. CDR3 length equals 14 residues. Trimming took 5 bases from V and 0 from J, leaving 11 bases between them. The source material, RNA transcripts, was used to amplify TCR beta CDR3 regions. When the TCR CDR3 underwent first-round RT-PCR, the HTBI primer set was used. A single record per CDR3 protein comes from TCRdb applying MiXCR to the multiplex PCR reads. Of roughly 350,000 distinct CDR3 sequences listed, roughly an eighth were seen once; the top ten hold approximately 35%.

The clonotype was recovered from a middle-aged woman with Graves' ophthalmopathy. The sample consisted of blood. The chain carries TRBV5-1 and TRBJ1-1; D might be TRBD1 (6 bases). CDR3 protein: CASRNRAMNTEAFF. In DNA, the CDR3 is TGCGCCAGCAGAAACAGGGCCATGAACACTGAAGCTTTCTTT.